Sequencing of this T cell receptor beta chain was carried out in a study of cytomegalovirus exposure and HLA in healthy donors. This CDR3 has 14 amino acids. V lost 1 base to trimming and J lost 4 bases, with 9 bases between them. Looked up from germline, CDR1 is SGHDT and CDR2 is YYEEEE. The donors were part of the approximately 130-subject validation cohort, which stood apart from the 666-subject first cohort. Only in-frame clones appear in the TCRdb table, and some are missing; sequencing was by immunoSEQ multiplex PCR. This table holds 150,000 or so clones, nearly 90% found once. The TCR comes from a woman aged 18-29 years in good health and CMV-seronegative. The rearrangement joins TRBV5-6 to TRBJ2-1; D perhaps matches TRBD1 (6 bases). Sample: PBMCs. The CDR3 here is CASSLTGMYNEQFF. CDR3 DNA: TGTGCCAGCAGCTTGACAGGGATGTACAATGAGCAGTTCTTC.